Presented here are 15 T cell receptor beta chains from one specimen sequenced in a study of CXCR3-negative and CXCR3-positive naive CD8 T cells. Their antigens are not known. Preparation of TRB cDNA libraries relied on 5' RACE carrying UMI labels. TCRdb reanalyzed the 5' RACE reads, giving one entry per CDR3 protein sequence and no DNA. Recorded for this sample: 50,000 to 60,000 distinct CDR3 sequences. Study-level findings and limits: The TRB CDR3s that CXCR3-positive naive cells carried were more hydrophobic than those of CXCR3-negative naive cells.

The sequencing sample was made of naive CXCR3+ CD8+ T cells from blood. Subset described: CD45RO-CCR7+CD27+CD95- naive CD8+ T cells expressing CXCR3 (TNR3+). Receptors originate from a human donor in good health. Some clones in this sample may be carry-over from other donors' samples.

This chain links TRBV6-2 or TRBV6-3 with TRBJ2-7; the TCRdb D gene call, TRBD2, has no DNA to confirm it. CDR1 is MNHEY, CDR2 SVGEGT, per germline. The CDR3 spans 11 residues. Here the CDR3 reads CASTGGYEQYF.

This chain uses TRBV29-1 with TRBJ2-7; TCRdb calls TRBD1, which cannot be checked without DNA. In germline, CDR1 is SQVTM, CDR2 ANQGSEA. This CDR3 has 11 amino acids. The CDR3 loop reads CSARQAQEQYF.

The chain joins TRBV4-1 to TRBJ2-1. The CDR3 is made up of 12 amino acids. Germline loops: CDR1 MGHRA, CDR2 YSYEKL. CDR3 protein: CASSPRSDEQFF.

J is TRBJ2-1 and V is TRBV12-3 or TRBV12-4; TCRdb names TRBD1, which stays unverified in the absence of DNA. The CDR3 length is 13 residues. The CDR3 reads CASRTDTYNEQFF.

The chain employs TRBV20-1 and TRBJ2-1; TCRdb names TRBD2, which stays unverified in the absence of DNA. From germline, CDR1 is DFQATT and CDR2 SNEGSKA (reference sequence). The CDR3 spans 17 residues. The chain's CDR3 is CSATGLAGDLSYNEQFF.

CDR3 region: CASSQGTGVSYEQYF. The chain has TRBV27 and TRBJ2-7; TCRdb's D gene call, TRBD1, goes unchecked for lack of DNA. Per the germline V gene, CDR1 is MNHEY and CDR2 is SMNVEV (reference sequence). The CDR3 sequence is 15 residues long.

The rearrangement joins TRBV28 to TRBJ2-2; TCRdb selects TRBD2, and the lack of DNA leaves this call unchecked. The germline CDR1 and CDR2 sequences are MDHEN and SYDVKM. The CDR3 is 18 amino acids. CDR3 region: CASWTARLAGEPTGELFF.

This rearrangement joins TRBV7-9 to TRBJ1-2. The CDR3 sequence is 13 residues long. Germline V gene sequence: CDR1 SEHNR, CDR2 FQNEAQ (reference sequence). CDR3 sequence: CASSLEQHYGYTF.

The chain couples TRBV5-6 to TRBJ2-3; the TRBD1 assignment by TCRdb is unverifiable without DNA. This CDR3 contains 16 residues. The germline V gene has CDR1 SGHDT and CDR2 YYEEEE. The chain's CDR3 is CASSGGKGAPTDTQYF.

The chain recombines TRBV4-2 with TRBJ2-1; TCRdb names TRBD2, which stays unverified in the absence of DNA. Germline CDR1 LGHNA, CDR2 YNFKEQ. The CDR3 sequence is 17 residues long. The CDR3: CASSTTSGASPYNEQFF.

CDR3: CSVTPGPNSNQPQHF. The rearrangement uses TRBV29-1 and TRBJ1-5; TCRdb gives TRBD1 as the D gene, but with no DNA this cannot be confirmed. Germline CDR1 SQVTM, CDR2 ANQGSEA. CDR3 length equals 15 residues.

This clonotype is labeled medium-sized based on frequency. The chain joins TRBV4-3 to TRBJ1-1. This CDR3 has 15 amino acids. The germline gives CDR1 LGHNA, CDR2 YSLEER. The CDR3 sequence: CASSQDLSMNTEAFF.

The genes are TRBV3-1 and TRBJ1-3. In germline, CDR1 is LGHDT, CDR2 YNNKEL (reference sequence). The CDR3 is 16 amino acids. The CDR3 loop reads CASSVRVGLPGNTIYF.

The V gene is TRBV7-2, the J gene TRBJ1-5. Germline V gene sequence: CDR1 SGHTA, CDR2 FQGNSA. This CDR3 contains 15 residues. The CDR3 loop is CASSLDRYSNQPQHF.

The rearrangement uses TRBV14 and TRBJ2-2. Germline lookup yields CDR1 SGHDN and CDR2 FVKESK. The CDR3 sequence is 14 residues long. The CDR3 loop reads CASSQGPNTGELFF.